The rows below give T cell receptor beta chains drawn from one sample of a study of blood T cell repertoires in COVID-19. The protocol was immunoSEQ multiplex PCR, while the TCRdb copy is restricted to in-frame clones and leaves out a portion. The sample records some 340,000 clones, 85% to 95% being singletons. Input material: PBMCs or T cells enriched from blood (not recorded which). The receptors were sampled from a woman aged 30 to 39 who had been exposed to COVID-19. CDR3s include the opening cysteine and the closing phenylalanine or tryptophan. A D gene is named only where the DNA matches it firmly. Some rows have no size entry. The others give once, few or many, or a class for an expanded clone.

CDR3 DNA | CDR3 protein | J gene | D gene | clone size | V gene
TGTGCCAGCAGCTTCTTCGACAGGGGGAACACTGAAGCTTTCTTT | CASSFFDRGNTEAFF | TRBJ1-1 | TRBD1 | few | TRBV5-4
TGTGCCAGCAGTGACCTCAGGGATTCAAAGGCTTTCTTT | CASSDLRDSKAFF | TRBJ1-1 | - | - | TRBV12-3/TRBV12-4
TGCGCCAGCAGCTTTACAGGACAGGGGGTAGGGGATACGCAGTATTTT | CASSFTGQGVGDTQYF | TRBJ2-3 | TRBD1 | - | TRBV5-1
TGTGCCAGCAGCCAAGAGGACAGGACAGCCGACTCCTACGAGCAGTACTTC | CASSQEDRTADSYEQYF | TRBJ2-7 | TRBD1 | - | TRBV3-1/TRBV3-2
TGCGCCAGCAGCTGGGGGACAGGGGAGAACAATGAGCAGTTCTTC | CASSWGTGENNEQFF | TRBJ2-1 | TRBD1 | - | TRBV5-1
TGTGCCAGCAGCTTGTCCCCGGCGGAGAGCTCCTACGAGCAGTACTTC | CASSLSPAESSYEQYF | TRBJ2-7 | - | - | TRBV5-4
TGTGCCAGCACGTCGGACAGGACCTATGGCTACACCTTC | CASTSDRTYGYTF | TRBJ1-2 | TRBD1 | - | TRBV6-5
TGTGCCAGCAGCCCCGGGACTAGCGGGGGTGTGCGCACAGATACGCAGTATTTT | CASSPGTSGGVRTDTQYF | TRBJ2-3 | TRBD2 | - | TRBV11-2
TGTGCCAGCAGCCGTTCGGGGGGTCCCTACAATGAGCAGTTCTTC | CASSRSGGPYNEQFF | TRBJ2-1 | TRBD2 | - | TRBV3-1/TRBV3-2
TGTGCCAGCAGTCCCGGGACAGGGGTTAGATTACGTGAGCAGTACTTC | CASSPGTGVRLREQYF | TRBJ2-7 | TRBD1 | - | TRBV27